These 22 T cell receptor beta chains were sequenced from one sample in a study of regulatory T cells in long-lasting Graves disease. The authors built TCR beta libraries using iRepertoire HTBI primers and Arm-PCR of CDR3 regions. TCRdb used MiXCR to reprocess the multiplex PCR reads, holding one entry per CDR3 protein. The table records roughly 450,000 distinct CDR3 sequences, roughly 22% of them present only once. Time point of the sample: persistent/refractory GD, antithyroid drugs over 5 years with positive TRAb. After RNA was extracted from PBMCs, the TCR library was made from it. Sequencing used peripheral blood mononuclear cells (PBMCs), obtained when the disease was refractory, from a patient treated with antithyroid drugs. The receptors were gathered from a female donor with Graves disease.

This clonotype was seen a few times. V usage is TRBV6-2 or TRBV6-3 and J usage is TRBJ2-5; no reliable D call. The CDR3 loop spans 12 amino acids. CDR1 and CDR2 from the germline V gene are MNHEY and SVGEGT. V was shortened by 4 bases and J by 5 bases, with 8 bases between the two germline ends. The CDR3 region has the DNA TGTGCCAGCAGTTCCGGGCCGGAGACCCAGTACTTC. This gives the protein CASSSGPETQYF.

The table lists this clonotype with many counts. V gene TRBV20-1 combines with J gene TRBJ2-5; TRBD2 matches at 14 bases. This CDR3 spans 14 amino acids. Germline assignment: CDR1 DFQATT and CDR2 SNEGSKA (reference sequence). The V and J ends lost 5 bases and 5 bases, in that order; junction bases with no gene match: 4. DNA for the CDR3: TGCAGTGCTCAAGGGACTAGCGGGAGTGAGACCCAGTACTTC. It yields the protein CSAQGTSGSETQYF.

The chain uses TRBV7-2 and TRBJ2-2; perhaps TRBD1 as D (6 bases). Per germline, CDR1 SGHTA and CDR2 FQGNSA. The CDR3 totals 13 residues. Trimming left V 9 bases short and J 0 bases short, with 8 bases between. The CDR3 coding sequence is TGTGCCAGAGGACAGCCGAACACCGGGGAGCTGTTTTTT. It codes for CARGQPNTGELFF. Drawing the rest from reference TRBV7-2 and TRBJ2-2, the complete variable domain is GAGVSQSPSNKVTEKGKDVELRCDPISGHTALYWYRQSLGQGLEFLIYFQGNSAPDKSGLPSDRFSAERTGGSVSTLTIQRTQQEDSAVYLCARGQPNTGELFFGEGSRLTVL.

V usage is TRBV4-2 and J usage is TRBJ1-1; 8 bases line up with TRBD1. The CDR3 has 17 amino acids. Losses at the gene ends were 0 bases for V and 6 bases for J; bases not matched to a gene: 12. Looked up from germline, CDR1 is LGHNA and CDR2 is YNFKEQ. The CDR3 sequence is CASSQDGYGTGGPEAFF. The CDR3 DNA reads as TGTGCCAGCAGCCAAGATGGGTACGGGACAGGCGGCCCTGAAGCTTTCTTT.

This clonotype was observed many times. The rearrangement joins TRBV2 to TRBJ1-2, with D possibly TRBD1 on 6 matching bases. Germline V lookup: CDR1 SNHLY, CDR2 FYNNEI. The CDR3 loop spans 12 amino acids. With 6 bases removed from V and 4 bases from J, the gap between germline ends came to 9 bases. CDR3 amino acids: CASRGASYGYTF. In DNA, the CDR3 is TGTGCCAGCAGGGGGGCCTCCTATGGCTACACCTTC.

This clonotype came up a few times. The chain has TRBV24-1 and TRBJ1-5; TRBD1 aligns across 10 bases. The CDR3 spans 15 residues. V lost 5 bases to trimming and J lost 7 bases; unmatched junction nucleotides: 7. The germline V gene has CDR1 KGHDR and CDR2 SFDVKD. In DNA, the CDR3 is TGTGCCACCAGTGGTTCGGGGACAGGGGCCCAGCCCCAGCATTTT. It is translated as CATSGSGTGAQPQHF.

The chain is built from TRBV6-1 and TRBJ2-5; tentative D call: TRBD2 (6 bases). Trimming pared 2 bases from V and 5 bases from J, leaving 15 bases between. The CDR3 extends over 15 amino acids. CDR1 and CDR2 (germline): MNHNS, SASEGT. In DNA, the CDR3 is TGTGCCAGCAGTGAAACCGGGACTCCTCCGGAGACCCAGTACTTC. Translating it yields CASSETGTPPETQYF.

This clonotype was detected many times. This chain uses TRBV28 with TRBJ1-2, with D maybe TRBD1 (5 bases). CDR1 is MDHEN, CDR2 SYDVKM, per germline. This CDR3 comprises 14 residues. V was cut by 2 bases and J by 8 bases, with 15 bases left in between. CDR3 DNA: TGTGCCAGCAGTTTAGGGGCCCCGGCGGGGGGCTACACCTTC. Amino acids: CASSLGAPAGGYTF.

This rearrangement joins TRBV20-1 to TRBJ2-1; 8 nucleotides align to TRBD2. The germline CDR1 and CDR2 sequences are DFQATT and SNEGSKA (reference sequence). The CDR3 extends over 13 amino acids. The V gene end was trimmed by 3 bases and the J gene end by 9 bases; junction bases not matched to a gene: 7. In DNA, the CDR3 is TGCAGTGCTAGGAAGCGGGGGTGGGCTGAGCAGTTCTTC. Translated: CSARKRGWAEQFF.

The V gene is TRBV28, the J gene TRBJ2-5, with TRBD1 identical over 9 bases. This CDR3 spans 15 amino acids. J gave up 5 bases and V 4 bases, and 8 bases lay outside the gene matches. Germline CDR1 reads MDHEN; CDR2 reads SYDVKM. CDR3: CASSSYRGRSETQYF. The CDR3 coding sequence is TGTGCCAGCAGTTCCTACAGGGGGCGGTCGGAGACCCAGTACTTC.

This clonotype appeared many times. The chain is built from TRBV7-2 and TRBJ1-6, with 7 bases fitting TRBD1. Germline CDR1 and CDR2: SGHTA and FQGNSA. The CDR3 covers 16 residues. Trimming at V came to 5 bases and at J to 6 bases, leaving 10 bases not matched to a gene. The CDR3 here is CASSDGMGQTNSPLHF. The CDR3 DNA reads as TGTGCCAGCAGCGATGGAATGGGACAGACTAATTCACCCCTCCACTTT.

This clonotype was recorded many times. V is TRBV24-1 and J is TRBJ2-7; TRBD1 matches at 7 bases. Germline V gene lookup returns CDR1 KGHDR and CDR2 SFDVKD. The CDR3 totals 15 residues. V was clipped by 3 bases and J by 2 bases; unmatched bases: 6. This CDR3 reads CATSDPPDRAYEQYF. DNA of the CDR3: TGTGCCACCAGTGATCCGCCTGACAGGGCCTACGAGCAGTACTTC.

The chain is built from TRBV7-9 and TRBJ1-2; D not certain. V shed 7 bases and J shed 6 bases, with 12 bases lying between them. The CDR3 covers 12 residues. Germline V gene data show CDR1 as SEHNR and CDR2 as FQNEAQ (reference sequence). The CDR3 sequence: CASTNRPDGYTF. CDR3 coding DNA: TGTGCCAGCACCAACAGACCAGATGGCTACACCTTC.

This clonotype was observed at least ten times. V usage is TRBV28 and J usage is TRBJ1-5; TRBD1 might be the D (5 bases). The CDR3 runs to 15 residues. V lost 1 base and J 5 bases, leaving 12 bases between the germline ends. CDR1 and CDR2 from the germline V gene are MDHEN and SYDVKM. CDR3 DNA: TGTGCCAGCAGTTTATATAGGGGCGGGGATCAGCCCCAGCATTTT. Amino acid sequence: CASSLYRGGDQPQHF.

This clonotype came up many times. This rearrangement joins TRBV28 to TRBJ2-7; the D is unclear. Germline V gives CDR1 MDHEN, CDR2 SYDVKM. Trimming cost V 4 bases and J 3 bases, with 4 bases left between them. CDR3 length: 11 residues. For the CDR3, the DNA is TGTGCCAGCAGTTCCCACTACGAGCAGTACTTC. Translated, it gives CASSSHYEQYF.

This clonotype was picked up many times. The chain uses TRBV27 and TRBJ1-1, with D perhaps TRBD1 (6 bases). The CDR3 length is 14 residues. Trimming removed 6 bases at V and 1 base at J, with 12 bases between. Germline lookup yields CDR1 MNHEY and CDR2 SMNVEV (reference sequence). Here the CDR3 reads CASRTLTGNTEAFF. The CDR3 region has the DNA TGTGCCAGCAGGACTTTGACAGGGAACACTGAAGCTTTCTTT.

This clonotype was recorded many times. The chain joins TRBV28 to TRBJ1-1; D call uncertain. The CDR3 is 13 residues long. From germline, CDR1 is MDHEN and CDR2 SYDVKM. Deletions cut 5 bases from V and 1 base from J, with 8 bases between. The CDR3 loop reads CASSRPSNTEAFF. CDR3 nucleotides: TGTGCCAGCAGTCGCCCATCGAACACTGAAGCTTTCTTT.

This clonotype was counted a few times. This CDR3 reads CASSLVRFQPQHF. In DNA form, the CDR3 reads TGTGCCAGCAGCTTAGTGAGGTTCCAGCCCCAGCATTTT. This sequence joins TRBV7-2 and TRBJ1-5; the D is unclear. The CDR3 has 13 amino acids. Germline V gene lookup returns CDR1 SGHTA and CDR2 FQGNSA. The V and J ends lost 1 base and 7 bases respectively, with 8 bases between them.

There are many counts of this clonotype. This chain uses TRBV28 with TRBJ1-4; the D gene is possibly TRBD1 (5 bases). The CDR3 runs 14 residues. The germline V and J ends were trimmed by 5 bases and 7 bases, with 14 bases remaining between them. Looked up from germline, CDR1 is MDHEN and CDR2 is SYDVKM. CDR3 DNA: TGTGCCAGCAGTCTCCCTCAGGGTGGTGAAAAACTGTTTTTT. Translation gives CASSLPQGGEKLFF. The entire variable domain, with the rest obtained from reference TRBV28 and TRBJ1-4, is as follows: DVKVTQSSRYLVKRTGEKVFLECVQDMDHENMFWYRQDPGLGLRLIYFSYDVKMKEKGDIPEGYSVSREKKERFSLILESASTNQTSMYLCASSLPQGGEKLFFGSGTQLSVL.

This clonotype turned up a few times. V usage is TRBV27 and J usage is TRBJ2-7, with D perhaps matching TRBD2 (5 bases). Germline V lookup: CDR1 MNHEY, CDR2 SMNVEV (reference sequence). The ends were cut back, 6 bases at V and 1 base at J, with 16 bases in the middle. The CDR3 is made up of 15 amino acids. Written as DNA, the CDR3 is TGTGCCAGCAGAGTTTCTGGACTGGGATCCTACGAGCAGTACTTC. It translates to CASRVSGLGSYEQYF.

This clonotype was counted ten times or more. The chain has TRBV2 and TRBJ1-2, with unresolved D. The ends were cut back, 1 base at V and 0 bases at J, with 12 bases in the middle. There are 16 residues in the CDR3. Germline CDR1 SNHLY, CDR2 FYNNEI. This CDR3 is CASSEVGWEPNYGYTF. In nucleotides, the CDR3 is TGTGCCAGCAGTGAAGTGGGGTGGGAGCCTAACTATGGCTACACCTTC. The full variable domain, with the rest looked up from reference TRBV2 and TRBJ1-2, is EPEVTQTPSHQVTQMGQEVILRCVPISNHLYFYWYRQILGQKVEFLVSFYNNEISEKSEIFDDQFSVERPDGSNFTLKIRSTKLEDSAMYFCASSEVGWEPNYGYTFGSGTRLTVV.

This clonotype appeared a few times. The gene calls are TRBV7-3 and TRBJ2-7; 10 bases are shared with TRBD1. After removal of 4 bases from V and 7 bases from J, the junction contained 10 bases not matched to a gene. The CDR3 is 15 residues long. CDR1 and CDR2 (germline): SGHTA, FQGTGA. The CDR3 bases are TGTGCCAGCAGCTCCGCCGGGACAGGGGCGAGAGAGCAGTACTTC. Its translation is CASSSAGTGAREQYF.